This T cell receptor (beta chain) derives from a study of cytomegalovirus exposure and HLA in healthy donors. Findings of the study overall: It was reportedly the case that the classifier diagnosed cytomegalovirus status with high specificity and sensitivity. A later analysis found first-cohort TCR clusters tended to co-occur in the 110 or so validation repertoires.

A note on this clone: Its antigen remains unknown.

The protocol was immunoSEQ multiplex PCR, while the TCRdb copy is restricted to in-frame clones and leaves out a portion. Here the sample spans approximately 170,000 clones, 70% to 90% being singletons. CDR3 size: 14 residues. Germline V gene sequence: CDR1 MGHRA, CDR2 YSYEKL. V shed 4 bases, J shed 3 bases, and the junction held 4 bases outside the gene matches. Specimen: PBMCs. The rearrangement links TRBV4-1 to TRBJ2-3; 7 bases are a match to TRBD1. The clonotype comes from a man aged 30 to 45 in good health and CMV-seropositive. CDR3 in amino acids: CASSPAGGTDTQYF. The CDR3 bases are TGCGCCAGCAGCCCTGCAGGGGGTACAGATACGCAGTATTTT.